The present T cell receptor (beta chain) was sequenced within a study of cytomegalovirus exposure and HLA in healthy donors. Findings and limits, study-wide: As was reported, the classifier diagnosed cytomegalovirus status with high specificity and sensitivity.

J was trimmed by 2 bases and V by 6 bases; bases with no gene match: 9. Looked up from germline, CDR1 is MNHEY and CDR2 is SVGAGI. The CDR3 runs to 15 residues. Sequencing was performed with immunoSEQ multiplex PCR; in TCRdb, only in-frame clones are kept and a portion is missing. The sample lists about 120,000 clones, 80% to 90% occurring once. In the case of this clone: Its antigen is not identified.

The source material was PBMCs. This rearrangement joins TRBV6-5 to TRBJ1-2, with 7 bases identical to TRBD1. This receptor was obtained from a woman between 18 and 29 years old in good health and CMV-seronegative. CDR3 in amino acids: CASSQPTGLNYGYTF. In nucleotides, the CDR3 is TGTGCCAGCAGCCAACCGACAGGGTTGAACTATGGCTACACCTTC.